The 3 T cell receptor beta chains presented below share a single source sample, sequenced in a study of T cell responses to AZD1222 COVID-19 vaccine. Sequenced by immunoSEQ multiplex PCR; TCRdb stores in-frame clones only, minus some. Of 120,000 or so clones listed, roughly nine tenths were seen once; the top ten hold approximately 28%. The sample here was peripheral blood, taken on day 0 of AZD1222 vaccination. Every receptor here comes from an adult in good health.

The V and J genes are TRBV2 and TRBJ1-6; D possibly corresponds to TRBD1 (6 bases). Germline V lookup: CDR1 SNHLY, CDR2 FYNNEI. The CDR3 has 14 amino acids. V was shortened by 7 bases and J by 5 bases, with 12 bases between the two germline ends. In nucleotides, the CDR3 is TGTGCCAGCACCCCGGGACAAGATAATTCACCCCTCCACTTT. Protein sequence: CASTPGQDNSPLHF.

DNA of the CDR3: TGTGCCAGCAGCTTGGAGGGTTTTGGAAACACCATATATTTT. It translates to CASSLEGFGNTIYF. This chain uses TRBV5-5 with TRBJ1-3; D gene ambiguous. The V gene lost 0 bases and the J gene lost 3 bases, with 7 bases spanning the gap. This CDR3 comprises 14 residues. Looked up from germline, CDR1 is SGHKS and CDR2 is YYEKEE (reference sequence).

The chain is built from TRBV5-1 and TRBJ1-1, with D maybe TRBD1 (5 bases). The CDR3 consists of 15 residues. Trimming left V 0 bases short and J 1 base short, with 10 bases between. Germline CDR1 and CDR2: SGHRS and YFSETQ. DNA of the CDR3: TGCGCCAGCAGCTTGGCGCAGGGTAGGAACACTGAAGCTTTCTTT. This codes for CASSLAQGRNTEAFF.